These 16 T cell receptor beta chains share one sample of origin, sequenced in a study of CD8+ T cells in alopecia areata. Treatment meaning: oral pan-JAK inhibitor, 5-10 mg twice daily. cDNA prepared by RNA extraction and subsequent reverse transcription served as the template for sequencing. Sequenced by immunoSEQ multiplex PCR; TCRdb stores in-frame clones only, minus some. The profile covers over 85,000 clones, with approximately 66% appearing a single time and about 16% taken by the ten largest. This specimen was CD8+ T cells sorted from blood, taken at week 4, from a patient treated with tofacitinib. The receptors derive from a human donor with alopecia areata.

This clone was seen once. The chain carries TRBV27 and TRBJ2-3; no clear D gene. Germline CDR1 is MNHEY and CDR2 is SMNVEV (reference sequence). The CDR3 spans 13 residues. V shed 8 bases and J shed 2 bases, with 11 bases lying between them. As DNA, the CDR3 is TGTGCCAGCTCATCGGGTTCCACAGATACGCAGTATTTT. Encoded protein: CASSSGSTDTQYF.

This sequence joins TRBV7-8 and TRBJ2-3; either TRBD1 or TRBD2 may supply D (5 bases each). CDR3 length: 15 amino acids. Between the trimmed V and J ends, which lost 5 bases and 0 bases, there was a span of 12 bases. Germline assignment: CDR1 SGHVS and CDR2 FQNEAQ. The CDR3 nucleotides are TGTGCCAGCAGCCCCGGGACGGCTAGCACAGATACGCAGTATTTT. Protein: CASSPGTASTDTQYF.

The chain is built from TRBV29-1 and TRBJ2-2, with unresolved D. Trimming took off 6 bases at V and 6 bases at J, with 8 bases between the two ends. Looked up from germline, CDR1 is SQVTM and CDR2 is ANQGSEA. The CDR3 has 11 residues. The CDR3 DNA sequence: TGCAGCGTCTACAGTGCCGGGGAGCTGTTTTTT. The encoded protein is CSVYSAGELFF.

This clone was seen a few times. The chain combines TRBV11-2 with TRBJ2-7; no firm D call. Germline-derived CDR1 and CDR2 are SGHAT and FQNNGV. This CDR3 is 15 amino acids long. V lost 1 base, J lost 6 bases, and 16 bases lay in between. CDR3 nucleotides: TGTGCCAGCAGCTTAGTGGCCCTACCCCTATCCGAGCAGTACTTC. Protein product: CASSLVALPLSEQYF.

This clone was counted between two and nine times. V is TRBV28 and J is TRBJ2-5, with 16 bases identical to TRBD2. The J call may be wrong; the DNA end is better matched by TRBJ2-7. This CDR3 is built from 17 residues. The germline V gene encodes CDR1 MDHEN and CDR2 SYDVKM. CDR3 bases: TGTGCCAGCAGGGCCGGTGGGACTAGCGGGAGGGGATACGAGCAGTACTTC. Translated: CASRAGGTSGRGYEQYF.

The chain joins TRBV19 to TRBJ2-1, with D possibly being TRBD2 (6 bases). The CDR3 runs to 15 residues. Per the germline V gene, CDR1 is LNHDA and CDR2 is SQIVND (reference sequence). Trimming removed 3 bases from V and 3 bases from J, with 12 bases in between. The CDR3 is CASSMTGDGYNEQFF. The CDR3 region has the DNA TGTGCCAGTAGTATGACGGGAGACGGCTACAATGAGCAGTTCTTC.

There are a few counts of this clone. The J gene is TRBJ1-1, the V gene TRBV27; D uncertain. Germline lookup yields CDR1 MNHEY and CDR2 SMNVEV (reference sequence). The CDR3 runs 15 residues. Deletions cut 6 bases from V and 3 bases from J, with 17 bases between. The CDR3 DNA reads as TGTGCCAGCAGCCCCCATCTGGAGGGAGACACTGAAGCTTTCTTT. Encoded protein: CASSPHLEGDTEAFF.

This chain uses TRBV5-4 with TRBJ2-3; D not certain. Deletions cut 0 bases from V and 2 bases from J, with 10 bases between. The CDR3 contains 15 residues. Germline V CDR1 and CDR2: SGHNT, YYREEE (reference sequence). The CDR3 nucleotides read TGTGCCAGCAGCTTGGGCCAAGGGTTCACAGATACGCAGTATTTT. This translates into CASSLGQGFTDTQYF.

The CDR3 DNA is TGTGCCAGCAGCGGGAGGGACAGGGAAGGCGAGCAGTACTTC. As protein: CASSGRDREGEQYF. V and J are TRBV7-4 and TRBJ2-7; 9 nucleotides line up with TRBD1. V lost 5 bases to trimming and J lost 6 bases; unmatched junction nucleotides: 8. Germline V gene lookup returns CDR1 SGHVT and CDR2 SQSDAQ. The CDR3 consists of 14 residues.

This clone was detected only a few times. The rearrangement links TRBV5-6 to TRBJ2-3, with TRBD2 matching over 14 bases. Germline-derived CDR1 and CDR2 are SGHDT and YYEEEE. CDR3 size: 17 residues. V lost 2 bases and J lost 3; bases outside the gene matches: 5. The CDR3 DNA sequence: TGTGCCAGCAGCTTCGGGACTAGCGGGGGAGCTACAGATACGCAGTATTTT. Translating gives CASSFGTSGGATDTQYF.

V is TRBV6-5 and J is TRBJ1-2; no reliable D call. The germline V gene has CDR1 MNHEY and CDR2 SVGAGI. V was clipped by 5 bases and J by 3 bases, with 16 bases between them. This CDR3 has 15 residues. The CDR3 loop reads CASSPSDGIDYGYTF. As DNA, the CDR3 is TGTGCCAGCAGTCCCTCGGACGGAATCGACTATGGCTACACCTTC.

V gene TRBV7-9 combines with J gene TRBJ2-3, with a weak D call TRBD2 (6 bases). CDR3 length: 15 residues. Germline loops: CDR1 SEHNR, CDR2 FQNEAQ (reference sequence). V lost 6 bases and J 3 bases, leaving 16 bases between the germline ends. This CDR3 reads CASRPGGLSTDTQYF. CDR3 nucleotides: TGTGCCAGCAGACCCGGTGGACTATCGACAGATACGCAGTATTTT.

V is TRBV15 and J is TRBJ1-1; 9 positions agree with TRBD1. Germline lookup yields CDR1 LNHNV and CDR2 YYDKDF (reference sequence). V dropped 0 bases and J dropped 7; count of bases not matched to a gene: 6. The CDR3 runs to 15 residues. The CDR3 DNA reads TGTGCCACCAGCAGAGATCTAGGGACAGGGAATGAAGCTTTCTTT. Translating gives CATSRDLGTGNEAFF.

This rearrangement joins TRBV5-6 to TRBJ2-3; 14 bases match TRBD2. The CDR3 runs to 18 residues. CDR1 and CDR2 from the germline V gene are SGHDT and YYEEEE. Trimming took 4 bases from V and 4 from J; bases not matched to a gene: 11. The CDR3 spells CASSPGTSGGSSADTQYF. The DNA of the CDR3 is TGTGCCAGCAGCCCGGGGACTAGCGGGGGCTCGTCGGCAGATACGCAGTATTTT.

The chain recombines TRBV28 with TRBJ2-5; TRBD2 might be the D (6 bases). Trimming shortened V by 2 bases and J by 2 bases, and 9 bases separated the two germline ends. The CDR3 length is 14 residues. Germline V gene lookup returns CDR1 MDHEN and CDR2 SYDVKM. CDR3 nucleotides: TGTGCCAGCAGTTTAGGTGGGACTCAAGAGACCCAGTACTTC. Translated, it gives CASSLGGTQETQYF.

The V and J genes are TRBV7-8 and TRBJ2-1, with D tentatively TRBD2 (5 bases). Deletions cut 2 bases from V and 5 bases from J, with 10 bases between. CDR1 and CDR2 from the germline V gene are SGHVS and FQNEAQ. CDR3 length: 14 amino acids. The chain's CDR3 is CASSLIMRDNEQFF. The CDR3 coding sequence is TGTGCCAGCAGCTTAATTATGAGGGACAATGAGCAGTTCTTC.